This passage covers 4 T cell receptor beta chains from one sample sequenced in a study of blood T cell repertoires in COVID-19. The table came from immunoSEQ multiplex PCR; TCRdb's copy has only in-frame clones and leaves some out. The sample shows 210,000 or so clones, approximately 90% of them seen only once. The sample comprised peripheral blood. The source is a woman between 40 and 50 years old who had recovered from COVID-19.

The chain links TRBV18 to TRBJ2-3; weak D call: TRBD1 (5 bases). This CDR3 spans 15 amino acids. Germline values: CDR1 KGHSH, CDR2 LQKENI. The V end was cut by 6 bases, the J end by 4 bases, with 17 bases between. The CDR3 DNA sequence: TGTGCCAGCTCGAGACAGTCTCCTAAGGCAGATACGCAGTATTTT. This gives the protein CASSRQSPKADTQYF. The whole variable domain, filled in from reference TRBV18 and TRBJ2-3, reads NAGVMQNPRHLVRRRGQEARLRCSPMKGHSHVYWYRQLPEEGLKFMVYLQKENIIDESGMPKERFSAEFPKEGPSILRIQQVVRGDSAAYFCASSRQSPKADTQYFGPGTRLTVL.

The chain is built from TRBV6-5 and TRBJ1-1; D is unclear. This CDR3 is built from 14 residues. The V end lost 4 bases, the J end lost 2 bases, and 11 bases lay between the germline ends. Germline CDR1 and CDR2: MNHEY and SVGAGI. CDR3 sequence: CASSLHGVNTEAFF. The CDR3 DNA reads TGTGCCAGCAGTTTGCACGGGGTCAACACTGAAGCTTTCTTT.

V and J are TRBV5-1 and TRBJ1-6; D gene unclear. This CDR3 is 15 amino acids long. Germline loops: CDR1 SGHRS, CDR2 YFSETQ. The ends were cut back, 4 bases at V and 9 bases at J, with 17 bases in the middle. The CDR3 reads CASSPDPGGGSPLHF. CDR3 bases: TGCGCCAGCAGCCCGGACCCCGGTGGAGGTTCACCCCTCCACTTT.

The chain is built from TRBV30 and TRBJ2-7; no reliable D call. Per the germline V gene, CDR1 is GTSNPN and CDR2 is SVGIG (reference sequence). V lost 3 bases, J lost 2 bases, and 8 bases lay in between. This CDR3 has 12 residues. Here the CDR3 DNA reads TGTGCCTGGAGATATCAGACCTACGAGCAGTACTTC. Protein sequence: CAWRYQTYEQYF.